Below, 32 T cell receptor beta chains from the same sample are listed, as sequenced in a study of blood T cell repertoires in COVID-19. Libraries were prepared by immunoSEQ multiplex PCR; TCRdb keeps only in-frame clonotypes and omits some of them. The sample contains 250,000 to 350,000 clones, 70% to 90% of which appear only once. Input material: PBMCs or T cells enriched from blood (not recorded which). The receptors derive from a woman aged 25-40 years who had recovered from COVID-19.

This rearrangement joins TRBV5-6 to TRBJ2-7; 7 positions match TRBD1. CDR3 length equals 13 residues. Germline CDR1 and CDR2: SGHDT and YYEEEE. V was pared by 4 bases and J by 3 bases, with 4 bases of the junction left unmatched. CDR3 nucleotides: TGTGCCAGCAGCATGGGACAGAGCTACGAGCAGTACTTC. This gives the protein CASSMGQSYEQYF.

This clone has only a few counts. This rearrangement joins TRBV6-5 to TRBJ2-1, with 8 bases matching TRBD1. V shed 3 bases and J 0 bases; nucleotides not matched to a gene: 4. Per the germline V gene, CDR1 is MNHEY and CDR2 is SVGAGI. CDR3 size: 16 residues. The CDR3 DNA sequence: TGTGCCAGCAGTTATACCGGGACAGGCTCCTACAATGAGCAGTTCTTC. It encodes CASSYTGTGSYNEQFF.

This chain links TRBV12-3 or TRBV12-4 with TRBJ2-2; D is unresolved. Deletions cut 6 bases from V and 6 bases from J, with 5 bases between. This CDR3 comprises 11 residues. CDR3 coding DNA: TGTGCCAGCAGCCCGTCCGGGGAGCTGTTTTTT. As protein: CASSPSGELFF.

About this clone itself: Within the sample, other DNA sequences also encode this same CDR3. V is TRBV7-9 and J is TRBJ1-1, with D possibly being TRBD1 (5 bases). The V gene lost 1 base and the J gene lost 4 bases, with 10 bases spanning the gap. The germline gives CDR1 SEHNR, CDR2 FQNEAQ (reference sequence). CDR3 length: 14 residues. The CDR3 loop is CASSLEGVGTEAFF. The CDR3 DNA reads TGTGCCAGCAGCTTAGAAGGGGTTGGCACTGAAGCTTTCTTT.

The sample holds one count of this clone. This chain connects TRBV11-2 to TRBJ2-2; perhaps TRBD1 as D (6 bases). The CDR3 contains 13 residues. V lost 5 bases and J 6 bases, leaving 10 bases between the germline ends. CDR1 is SGHAT, CDR2 FQNNGV, per germline. CDR3 nucleotide sequence: TGTGCCAGCAGCAGGGGGTTATCCGGGGAGCTGTTTTTT. The encoded protein is CASSRGLSGELFF.

This clone appeared a few times. J is TRBJ2-7 and V is TRBV5-1; 9 bases are a match to TRBD1. The CDR3 extends over 15 amino acids. V dropped 0 bases and J dropped 6; count of bases not matched to a gene: 7. The germline CDR1 and CDR2 sequences are SGHRS and YFSETQ. The CDR3 DNA sequence: TGCGCCAGCAGCTTGGAGGGGACAGGGTCTCTCGAGCAGTACTTC. This translates into CASSLEGTGSLEQYF.

Points on this clone: Other DNA sequences in this sample translate to the same CDR3. The J gene is TRBJ1-5, the V gene TRBV12-3 or TRBV12-4, with D uncertain. V shed 6 bases and J shed 4 bases, with 10 bases lying between them. The CDR3 length is 13 residues. The CDR3 is CASSLGLNQPQHF. The CDR3 DNA reads as TGTGCCAGCAGCCTAGGACTGAATCAGCCCCAGCATTTT.

The rearrangement uses TRBV12-3 or TRBV12-4 and TRBJ2-5, with D perhaps TRBD1 (5 bases). The CDR3 is 13 amino acids. Trimming shortened V by 6 bases and J by 4 bases, and 12 bases separated the two germline ends. CDR3 in amino acids: CASRSQGGETQYF. As DNA, the CDR3 is TGTGCCAGCAGGAGTCAGGGTGGAGAGACCCAGTACTTC.

This clone was found once. This chain uses TRBV4-1 with TRBJ1-3; 7 nucleotides align to TRBD1. V lost 1 base, J lost 0 bases, and 6 bases stayed unmatched. Germline-derived CDR1 and CDR2 are MGHRA and YSYEKL. This CDR3 contains 17 residues. The CDR3 reads CASSQGTGGYSGNTIYF. The CDR3 DNA follows: TGCGCCAGCAGCCAAGGGACAGGTGGATACTCTGGAAACACCATATATTTT.

A few counts support this clone. V gene TRBV5-4 combines with J gene TRBJ1-1; D not resolved. Per the germline V gene, CDR1 is SGHNT and CDR2 is YYREEE (reference sequence). Trimming cost V 3 bases and J 8 bases, with 17 bases left between them. CDR3 length: 14 amino acids. CDR3 coding DNA: TGTGCCAGCAGCTCCGTCGGGCGGAGGGAAGAAGCTTTCTTT. It yields the protein CASSSVGRREEAFF.

This chain uses TRBV7-8 with TRBJ1-1; perhaps TRBD1 as D (5 bases). V lost 1 base, J lost 4 bases, and 16 bases lay in between. There are 16 residues in the CDR3. Germline V gene data show CDR1 as SGHVS and CDR2 as FQNEAQ. CDR3 DNA: TGTGCCAGCAGCTTAGAGGCGGGCCGGGGGGGCACTGAAGCTTTCTTT. Protein sequence: CASSLEAGRGGTEAFF.

This chain links TRBV5-1 with TRBJ2-3; TRBD2 matches 7 bases. V lost 4 bases and J lost 6; bases outside the gene matches: 14. This CDR3 has 16 amino acids. The germline V gene encodes CDR1 SGHRS and CDR2 YFSETQ. CDR3 DNA: TGCGCCAGCAGCCTTCGGGTGAGCGGGGAGCGGGATACGCAGTATTTT. Its translation: CASSLRVSGERDTQYF. Based on the CDR3 plus reference TRBV5-1 and TRBJ2-3, the full variable domain is KAGVTQTPRYLIKTRGQQVTLSCSPISGHRSVSWYQQTPGQGLQFLFEYFSETQRNKGNFPGRFSGRQFSNSRSEMNVSTLELGDSALYLCASSLRVSGERDTQYFGPGTRLTVL.

The rearrangement joins TRBV18 to TRBJ2-1; 8 bases line up with TRBD1. This CDR3 contains 15 residues. J was trimmed by 6 bases and V by 3 bases; bases with no gene match: 7. Germline CDR1 reads KGHSH; CDR2 reads LQKENI. CDR3 bases: TGTGCCAGCTCACCCGGACAGGGTGCTTCCAATGAGCAGTTCTTC. It translates to CASSPGQGASNEQFF.

The chain carries TRBV2 and TRBJ1-5; D not certain. The germline gives CDR1 SNHLY, CDR2 FYNNEI. Deletions cut 6 bases from V and 9 bases from J, with 15 bases between. This CDR3 has 13 residues. CDR3 nucleotides: TGTGCCAGCAGATCAGTTGGCTCAGGGCCCCAGCATTTT. Translation gives CASRSVGSGPQHF. Full variable domain (outside the CDR3, taken from reference TRBV2 and TRBJ1-5): EPEVTQTPSHQVTQMGQEVILRCVPISNHLYFYWYRQILGQKVEFLVSFYNNEISEKSEIFDDQFSVERPDGSNFTLKIRSTKLEDSAMYFCASRSVGSGPQHFGDGTRLSIL.

The chain employs TRBV5-8 and TRBJ1-2; 7 nucleotides agree with TRBD1. The CDR3 runs to 16 residues. Germline lookup yields CDR1 SGHTS and CDR2 YDEGEE. The V gene end was trimmed by 0 bases and the J gene end by 4 bases; junction bases not matched to a gene: 9. CDR3 in amino acids: CASSLAFTGEGYGYTF. The CDR3 region has the DNA TGTGCCAGCAGCTTGGCCTTCACAGGGGAAGGCTATGGCTACACCTTC.

The chain uses TRBV28 and TRBJ1-5; the D is unclear. This CDR3 has 16 residues. Between the trimmed V and J ends, which lost 2 bases and 1 base, there was a span of 12 bases. Germline CDR1 reads MDHEN; CDR2 reads SYDVKM. CDR3 loop: CASSLRGTWSNQPQHF. DNA for the CDR3: TGTGCCAGCAGTTTACGCGGCACCTGGAGCAATCAGCCCCAGCATTTT.

The gene calls are TRBV10-3 and TRBJ1-1, with D perhaps matching TRBD1 (6 bases). Trimming cost V 6 bases and J 4 bases, with 18 bases left between them. Germline CDR1 reads ENHRY; CDR2 reads SYGVKD. The CDR3 has 15 amino acids. DNA of the CDR3: TGTGCCATCAGCCGGACAGTGGCCCTCGGCACTGAAGCTTTCTTT. It translates to CAISRTVALGTEAFF.

V gene TRBV14 combines with J gene TRBJ1-4; tentative D call: TRBD1 (6 bases). The CDR3 is 16 amino acids. The germline gives CDR1 SGHDN, CDR2 FVKESK. Trimming removed 3 bases from V and 8 bases from J, with 19 bases in between. In DNA form, the CDR3 reads TGTGCCAGCAGCCAGGACAGTATCGGGCGCCGAGAAAAACTGTTTTTT. Its translation is CASSQDSIGRREKLFF. Together with reference TRBV14 and TRBJ1-4, the CDR3 gives the full variable domain: EAGVTQFPSHSVIEKGQTVTLRCDPISGHDNLYWYRRVMGKEIKFLLHFVKESKQDESGMPNNRFLAERTGGTYSTLKVQPAELEDSGVYFCASSQDSIGRREKLFFGSGTQLSVL.

The chain joins TRBV7-9 to TRBJ2-1, with D possibly matching TRBD2 (6 bases). Trimming removed 3 bases at V and 6 bases at J, with 18 bases between. The CDR3 runs to 16 residues. Germline loops: CDR1 SEHNR, CDR2 FQNEAQ (reference sequence). DNA for the CDR3: TGTGCCAGCAGCTTTGGGGTGCTCGGGGGATCCAATGAGCAGTTCTTC. Translation: CASSFGVLGGSNEQFF.

The chain links TRBV5-1 to TRBJ2-5; 8 bases match TRBD2. The CDR3 covers 14 residues. V lost 2 bases and J lost 1; bases outside the gene matches: 1. In germline, CDR1 is SGHRS, CDR2 YFSETQ. CDR3 amino acids: CASSLAGAQETQYF. The CDR3 bases are TGCGCCAGCAGCTTAGCGGGGGCCCAAGAGACCCAGTACTTC.

The V call is TRBV27, the J call TRBJ2-3, with TRBD2 identical over 10 bases. The J segment lost 2 bases and the V segment lost 5 bases, leaving 1 base of the junction unmatched. There are 14 residues in the CDR3. CDR1 and CDR2 from the germline V gene are MNHEY and SMNVEV (reference sequence). This CDR3 is CASSSGRATDTQYF. The CDR3 DNA is TGTGCCAGCAGTAGCGGGAGGGCCACAGATACGCAGTATTTT.

This chain joins TRBV4-1 and TRBJ2-7, with 9 nucleotides matching TRBD1. V lost 1 base, J lost 0 bases, and 1 base stayed unmatched. This CDR3 has 15 residues. Germline CDR1 and CDR2: MGHRA and YSYEKL. The CDR3 nucleotides read TGCGCCAGCAGCCAAGGGGGACAGGGCTCCTACGAGCAGTACTTC. This encodes CASSQGGQGSYEQYF.

The chain's CDR3 is CAIRTGPISGNTIYF. The CDR3 nucleotides are TGTGCCATCAGGACAGGGCCTATCTCTGGAAACACCATATATTTT. J is TRBJ1-3 and V is TRBV10-3; 7 bases align to TRBD1. V shed 6 bases and J 0 bases; nucleotides not matched to a gene: 5. Germline values: CDR1 ENHRY, CDR2 SYGVKD. The CDR3 is 15 residues long.

V usage is TRBV5-6 and J usage is TRBJ2-5; D is unclear. The length of the CDR3 is 14 residues. The V gene's germline CDR1 is SGHDT and CDR2 YYEEEE. Trimming took 1 base from V and 2 from J, leaving 9 bases between them. CDR3 protein: CASSLKTVQETQYF. CDR3 DNA: TGTGCCAGCAGCTTGAAGACTGTTCAAGAGACCCAGTACTTC.

The J gene is TRBJ2-3, the V gene TRBV19, with 7 bases lining up with TRBD2. The V gene end was trimmed by 1 base and the J gene end by 9 bases; junction bases not matched to a gene: 4. In germline, CDR1 is LNHDA, CDR2 SQIVND (reference sequence). The CDR3 consists of 13 residues. The CDR3 reads CASSIAPAGTQYF. The DNA of the CDR3 is TGTGCCAGTAGTATAGCTCCAGCGGGGACGCAGTATTTT.

This chain links TRBV5-1 with TRBJ1-1; D is possibly TRBD1 (6 bases). Trimming left V 4 bases short and J 0 bases short, with 13 bases between. The germline gives CDR1 SGHRS, CDR2 YFSETQ. This CDR3 is built from 15 residues. The CDR3, as DNA: TGCGCCAGCAGCCCCGGACAGTTCATGAACACTGAAGCTTTCTTT. Protein product: CASSPGQFMNTEAFF.

The gene calls are TRBV10-1 and TRBJ2-3; no firm D call. Per germline, CDR1 WNHNN and CDR2 SYGVQD (reference sequence). This CDR3 contains 13 residues. Trimming stripped 4 bases from V and 2 bases from J, with 7 bases between. DNA for the CDR3: TGCGCCAGCAGTGCCGGTAACACAGATACGCAGTATTTT. Translation gives CASSAGNTDTQYF.

The chain uses TRBV7-2 and TRBJ1-1; the D is unclear. The V and J ends lost 3 bases and 5 bases respectively, with 7 bases between them. CDR3 length equals 12 residues. CDR1 SGHTA and CDR2 FQGNSA come from the germline V gene. The CDR3 nucleotides read TGTGCCAGCAGCTTTACGAGGACTGAAGCTTTCTTT. Protein product: CASSFTRTEAFF.

V and J are TRBV13 and TRBJ2-7; perhaps TRBD2 as D (6 bases). The V gene's germline CDR1 is PRHDT and CDR2 FYEKMQ (reference sequence). V lost 5 bases to trimming and J lost 4 bases, with 21 bases between them. CDR3 length: 16 residues. The DNA for the CDR3 is TGTGCCAGCAGCCCCACACAAATTCGAGGAGGGTACGAGCAGTACTTC. Encoded protein: CASSPTQIRGGYEQYF. Filled out from reference TRBV13 and TRBJ2-7, the complete variable domain reads AAGVIQSPRHLIKEKRETATLKCYPIPRHDTVYWYQQGPGQDPQFLISFYEKMQSDKGSIPDRFSAQQFSDYHSELNMSSLELGDSALYFCASSPTQIRGGYEQYFGPGTRLTVT.

This sequence joins TRBV4-2 and TRBJ2-7, with 12 bases matching TRBD1. This CDR3 contains 18 residues. Germline V gene data show CDR1 as LGHNA and CDR2 as YNFKEQ. With V trimmed by 4 bases and J by 4 bases, 14 bases remained unmatched. The CDR3 here is CASSLNLWGDRGQYEQYF. The CDR3, as DNA: TGTGCCAGCAGCCTCAACTTGTGGGGGGACAGGGGGCAATACGAGCAGTACTTC.

The chain combines TRBV5-1 with TRBJ2-7; 9 bases line up with TRBD1. Per germline, CDR1 SGHRS and CDR2 YFSETQ. The junction had 10 bases not matched to a gene; V was cut back by 4 bases and J by 5 bases. The CDR3 is 15 amino acids. The CDR3 DNA is TGCGCCAGCAGCCAGGACAGGGGAGCCGTGGACGAGCAGTACTTC. It specifies CASSQDRGAVDEQYF.

The chain employs TRBV27 and TRBJ2-3; 7 bases match TRBD2. CDR1 is MNHEY, CDR2 SMNVEV, per germline (reference sequence). The CDR3 extends over 15 amino acids. V lost 0 bases and J lost 1; bases outside the gene matches: 1. DNA for the CDR3: TGTGCCAGCAGTTTATCCCTAGCGGGCACAGATACGCAGTATTTT. Translation: CASSLSLAGTDTQYF.